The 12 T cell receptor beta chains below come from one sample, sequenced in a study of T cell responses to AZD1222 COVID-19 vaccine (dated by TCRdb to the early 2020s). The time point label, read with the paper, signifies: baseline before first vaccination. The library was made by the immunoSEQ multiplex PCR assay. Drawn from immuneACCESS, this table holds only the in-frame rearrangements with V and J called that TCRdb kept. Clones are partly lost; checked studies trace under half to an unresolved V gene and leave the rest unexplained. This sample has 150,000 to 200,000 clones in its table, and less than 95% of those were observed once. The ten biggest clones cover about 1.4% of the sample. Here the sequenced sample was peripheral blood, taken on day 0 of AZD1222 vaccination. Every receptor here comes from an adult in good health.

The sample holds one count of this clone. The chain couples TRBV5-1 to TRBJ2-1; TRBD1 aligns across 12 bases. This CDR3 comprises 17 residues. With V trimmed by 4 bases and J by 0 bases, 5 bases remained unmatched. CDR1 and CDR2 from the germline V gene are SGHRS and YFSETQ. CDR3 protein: CASSPGQGAPSYNEQFF. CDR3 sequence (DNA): TGCGCCAGCAGCCCGGGACAGGGGGCCCCCTCCTACAATGAGCAGTTCTTC.

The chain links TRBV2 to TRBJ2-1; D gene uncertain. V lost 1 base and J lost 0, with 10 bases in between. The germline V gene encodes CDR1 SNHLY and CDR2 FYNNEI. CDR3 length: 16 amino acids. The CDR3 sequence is CASSEEGRSSYNEQFF. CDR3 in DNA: TGTGCCAGCAGTGAAGAGGGCCGGAGCTCCTACAATGAGCAGTTCTTC.

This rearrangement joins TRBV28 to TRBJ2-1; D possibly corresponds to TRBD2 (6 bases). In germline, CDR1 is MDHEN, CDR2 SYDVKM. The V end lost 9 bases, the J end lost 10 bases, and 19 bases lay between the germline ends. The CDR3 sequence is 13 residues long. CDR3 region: CASFVSGGREQFF. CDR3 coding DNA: TGTGCCAGTTTCGTGTCCGGGGGTAGGGAGCAGTTCTTC.

The CDR3 is CASSLAGQFSYEQYF. Written as DNA, the CDR3 is TGCGCCAGCAGCTTGGCGGGACAGTTCTCCTACGAGCAGTACTTC. The rearrangement uses TRBV5-1 and TRBJ2-7, with 7 bases identical to TRBD1. In germline, CDR1 is SGHRS, CDR2 YFSETQ. This CDR3 region has 15 residues. V lost 0 bases and J lost 0; bases outside the gene matches: 3.

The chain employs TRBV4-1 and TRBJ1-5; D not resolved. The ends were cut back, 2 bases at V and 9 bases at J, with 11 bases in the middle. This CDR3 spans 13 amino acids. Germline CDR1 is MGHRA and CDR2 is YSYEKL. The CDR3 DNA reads TGCGCCAGCAGCCAAATAACCGCGGGGCCCCAGCATTTT. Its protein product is CASSQITAGPQHF.

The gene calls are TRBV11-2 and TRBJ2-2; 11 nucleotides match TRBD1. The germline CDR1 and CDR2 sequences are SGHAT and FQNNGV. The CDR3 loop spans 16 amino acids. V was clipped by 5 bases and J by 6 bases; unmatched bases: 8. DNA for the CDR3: TGTGCCAGCAGCCCCTGGGGGACAGGGGGGGCCGGGGAGCTGTTTTTT. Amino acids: CASSPWGTGGAGELFF.

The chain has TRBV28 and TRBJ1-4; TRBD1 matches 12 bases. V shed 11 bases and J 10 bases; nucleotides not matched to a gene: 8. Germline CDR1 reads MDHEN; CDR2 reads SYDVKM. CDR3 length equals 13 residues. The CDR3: CAVSGQGARKLFF. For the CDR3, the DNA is TGTGCCGTCTCGGGACAGGGGGCGCGAAAACTGTTTTTT.

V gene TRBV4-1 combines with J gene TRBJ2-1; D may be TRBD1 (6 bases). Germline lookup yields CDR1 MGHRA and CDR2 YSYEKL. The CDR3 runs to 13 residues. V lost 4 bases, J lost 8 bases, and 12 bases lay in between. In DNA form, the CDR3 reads TGCGCCAGCAGCCGGGGGCAGGGACATGAGCAGTTCTTC. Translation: CASSRGQGHEQFF.

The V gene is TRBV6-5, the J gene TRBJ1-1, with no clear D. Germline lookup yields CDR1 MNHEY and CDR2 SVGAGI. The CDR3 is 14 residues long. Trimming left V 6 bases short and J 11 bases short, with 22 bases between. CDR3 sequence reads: CASRGWSPNGRAFF. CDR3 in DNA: TGTGCCAGCAGGGGGTGGTCACCGAACGGTAGGGCTTTCTTT.

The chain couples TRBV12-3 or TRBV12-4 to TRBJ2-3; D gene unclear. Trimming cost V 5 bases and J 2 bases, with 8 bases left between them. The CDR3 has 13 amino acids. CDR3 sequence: CASSNQITDTQYF. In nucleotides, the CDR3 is TGTGCCAGCAGTAACCAGATCACAGATACGCAGTATTTT.

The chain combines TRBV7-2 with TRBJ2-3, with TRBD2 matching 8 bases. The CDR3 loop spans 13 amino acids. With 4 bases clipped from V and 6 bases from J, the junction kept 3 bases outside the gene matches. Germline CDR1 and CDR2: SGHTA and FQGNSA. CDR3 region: CASSWASGDTQYF. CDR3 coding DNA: TGTGCCAGCAGCTGGGCTAGCGGGGATACGCAGTATTTT. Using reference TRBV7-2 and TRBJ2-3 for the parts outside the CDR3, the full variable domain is GAGVSQSPSNKVTEKGKDVELRCDPISGHTALYWYRQSLGQGLEFLIYFQGNSAPDKSGLPSDRFSAERTGGSVSTLTIQRTQQEDSAVYLCASSWASGDTQYFGPGTRLTVL.

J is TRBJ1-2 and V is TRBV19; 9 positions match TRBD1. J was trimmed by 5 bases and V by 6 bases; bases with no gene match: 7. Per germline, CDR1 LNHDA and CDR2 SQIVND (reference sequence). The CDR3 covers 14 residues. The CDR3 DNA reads TGTGCCAGTAGCCCGGACAGGGGAATATATGGCTACACCTTC. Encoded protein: CASSPDRGIYGYTF.